The 17 T cell receptor beta chains presented below share a single source sample, sequenced in a study of a mutant IDH1 vaccine in newly diagnosed glioma. Time point described: week 47, end of study. With topical imiquimod, each dose of the vaccine consisted of 300 ug of mutant IDH1 20-mer peptide. What these receptors recognize is not known. Data came from immunoSEQ multiplex PCR; TCRdb stores just in-frame clones and leaves some out. The top ten clones hold around 12% of a sample with roughly 34,000 clones, roughly 89% of them seen once. Sequencing was performed on PBMCs, taken from a glioma patient whose treatment included an IDH1 peptide vaccine. All receptors derive from a woman in her 30s with glioma.

This clone turned up a few times. The chain employs TRBV30 and TRBJ1-2; the match to TRBD1 covers 8 bases. Losses at the gene ends were 1 base for V and 6 bases for J; bases not matched to a gene: 1. This CDR3 spans 12 amino acids. Germline V gene sequence: CDR1 GTSNPN, CDR2 SVGIG (reference sequence). The CDR3: CAWSGTGNGYTF. CDR3 bases: TGTGCCTGGAGTGGGACAGGGAATGGCTACACCTTC.

V and J are TRBV6-5 and TRBJ2-7, with no clear D. The CDR3 length is 12 residues. Germline values: CDR1 MNHEY, CDR2 SVGAGI. V lost 6 bases to trimming and J lost 6 bases, with 12 bases between them. The CDR3 DNA follows: TGTGCCAGCAGCCCCGGCAGCGTCGAGCAGTACTTC. Translation: CASSPGSVEQYF.

This sequence joins TRBV7-9 and TRBJ1-3; tentative D call: TRBD1 (5 bases). CDR3 length: 15 amino acids. The V end lost 3 bases, the J end lost 3 bases, and 12 bases lay between the germline ends. Germline CDR1 SEHNR, CDR2 FQNEAQ (reference sequence). The CDR3 DNA reads TGTGCCAGCAGCTTGGGGCGGGCGGTTGGAAACACCATATATTTT. The encoded protein is CASSLGRAVGNTIYF.

V gene TRBV30 combines with J gene TRBJ1-6; D not resolved. Germline V gives CDR1 GTSNPN, CDR2 SVGIG (reference sequence). Trimming pared 4 bases from V and 0 bases from J, leaving 13 bases between. The CDR3 has 16 amino acids. Here the CDR3 DNA reads TGTGCCTGGACCCCAGACCGGAGCTCCTATAATTCACCCCTCCACTTT. Protein: CAWTPDRSSYNSPLHF. The whole variable domain, remainder taken from reference TRBV30 and TRBJ1-6, is SQTIHQWPATLVQPVGSPLSLECTVEGTSNPNLYWYRQAAGRGLQLLFYSVGIGQISSEVPQNLSASRPQDRQFILSSKKLLLSDSGFYLCAWTPDRSSYNSPLHFGNGTRLTVT.

A single count supports this clone. The CDR3 loop is CASSYRQGTEAFF. CDR3 coding DNA: TGTGCCAGCAGCTATAGACAGGGGACTGAAGCTTTCTTT. The rearrangement links TRBV7-2 to TRBJ1-1; 8 bases match TRBD1. The CDR3 is made up of 13 amino acids. CDR1 and CDR2 from the germline V gene are SGHTA and FQGNSA. Germline trimming cut 4 bases from V and 5 bases from J; bases unmatched to any gene: 3.

This chain joins TRBV6-6 and TRBJ2-7; D is possibly TRBD2 (6 bases). Trimming took off 6 bases at V and 0 bases at J, with 12 bases between the two ends. CDR3 length: 14 residues. Germline-derived CDR1 and CDR2 are MNHNY and SVGAGI (reference sequence). CDR3 bases: TGTGCCAGCAGAGTGGGGGGAACCTCCTACGAGCAGTACTTC. Residues: CASRVGGTSYEQYF.

The chain recombines TRBV18 with TRBJ1-4; no clear D. This CDR3 region has 13 residues. The germline CDR1 and CDR2 sequences are KGHSH and LQKENI. Between the trimmed V and J ends, which lost 4 bases and 0 bases, there was a span of 3 bases. The CDR3 protein is CASSLATNEKLFF. CDR3 sequence (DNA): TGTGCCAGCTCACTCGCAACTAATGAAAAACTGTTTTTT.

This rearrangement joins TRBV5-4 to TRBJ2-5; D possibly corresponds to TRBD2 (6 bases). The CDR3 runs to 15 residues. The V gene's germline CDR1 is SGHNT and CDR2 YYREEE (reference sequence). V was cut by 0 bases and J by 2 bases, with 11 bases left in between. CDR3 sequence reads: CASSLAGTVQETQYF. CDR3 nucleotide sequence: TGTGCCAGCAGCTTGGCCGGGACTGTACAAGAGACCCAGTACTTC. Looking up the rest from reference TRBV5-4 and TRBJ2-5 gives the full variable domain: ETGVTQSPTHLIKTRGQQVTLRCSSQSGHNTVSWYQQALGQGPQFIFQYYREEENGRGNFPPRFSGLQFPNYSSELNVNALELDDSALYLCASSLAGTVQETQYFGPGTRLLVL.

This clone was recorded once. The chain is built from TRBV9 and TRBJ2-5; possibly TRBD1 or TRBD2 for D (5 bases each). There are 13 residues in the CDR3. Looked up from germline, CDR1 is SGDLS and CDR2 is YYNGEE. V lost 4 bases, J lost 3 bases, and 10 bases lay in between. CDR3 nucleotide sequence: TGTGCCAGCAGCCCTGGGGGTAAAGAGACCCAGTACTTC. This translates into CASSPGGKETQYF.

The V call is TRBV5-6, the J call TRBJ2-7, with 12 bases that match TRBD1. Germline CDR1 reads SGHDT; CDR2 reads YYEEEE. The trim removed 0 bases at V and 9 bases at J, leaving 10 bases unmatched. This CDR3 spans 16 amino acids. The CDR3 region has the DNA TGTGCCAGCAGCTTGGGCCCCGGGACAGGGGGCGTTCCGCAGTACTTC. This sequence encodes CASSLGPGTGGVPQYF.

This clone has only a few counts. The rearrangement joins TRBV29-1 to TRBJ1-5, with D possibly matching TRBD1 (5 bases). V was cut by 4 bases and J by 0 bases, with 10 bases left in between. Germline assignment: CDR1 SQVTM and CDR2 ANQGSEA. The CDR3 loop spans 14 amino acids. The CDR3 DNA reads TGCAGCGTTGGGGGGGACTCTAGCAATCAGCCCCAGCATTTT. It encodes CSVGGDSSNQPQHF.

The chain has TRBV29-1 and TRBJ1-3; 8 bases map to TRBD1. CDR1 SQVTM and CDR2 ANQGSEA come from the germline V gene. The V segment lost 6 bases and the J segment 2 bases; nucleotides outside the gene matches: 0. CDR3 length: 12 amino acids. CDR3 region: CSVQGAGNTIYF. CDR3 nucleotides: TGCAGCGTACAGGGGGCTGGAAACACCATATATTTT.

The V call is TRBV9, the J call TRBJ1-1, with unresolved D. The length of the CDR3 is 13 residues. V lost 4 bases, J lost 1 base, and 8 bases lay in between. Per the germline V gene, CDR1 is SGDLS and CDR2 is YYNGEE. CDR3 in amino acids: CASSPRWNTEAFF. The DNA for the CDR3 is TGTGCCAGCAGCCCTCGGTGGAACACTGAAGCTTTCTTT. The variable domain in full, with the rest retrieved from reference TRBV9 and TRBJ1-1, is DSGVTQTPKHLITATGQRVTLRCSPRSGDLSVYWYQQSLDQGLQFLIQYYNGEERAKGNILERFSAQQFPDLHSELNLSSLELGDSALYFCASSPRWNTEAFFGQGTRLTVV.

This chain links TRBV15 with TRBJ1-5; TRBD1 matches 7 bases. Per the germline V gene, CDR1 is LNHNV and CDR2 is YYDKDF (reference sequence). The CDR3 spans 14 residues. V trimming: 1 base; J trimming: 5 bases; junction bases outside the gene matches: 2. The CDR3 bases are TGTGCCACCAGCAGAGGGACAGGACATCAGCCCCAGCATTTT. Amino acids: CATSRGTGHQPQHF.

This chain uses TRBV13 with TRBJ2-5; 10 nucleotides agree with TRBD2. The CDR3 extends over 16 amino acids. Germline CDR1 is PRHDT and CDR2 is FYEKMQ (reference sequence). The trim removed 2 bases at V and 5 bases at J, leaving 8 bases unmatched. The CDR3 nucleotides are TGTGCCAGCAGCTTACGAGCGGGGGGGCCGGGGGAGACCCAGTACTTC. It specifies CASSLRAGGPGETQYF.

The chain recombines TRBV6-5 with TRBJ2-7; D is possibly TRBD1 or TRBD2 (6 bases each). The CDR3 is 15 residues long. V lost 6 bases to trimming and J lost 3 bases, with 18 bases between them. The V gene's germline CDR1 is MNHEY and CDR2 SVGAGI. The CDR3 protein is CASSRTPGADYEQYF. The DNA for the CDR3 is TGTGCCAGCAGCCGTACGCCGGGGGCAGACTACGAGCAGTACTTC.

The gene calls are TRBV4-1 and TRBJ2-1, with TRBD2 matching 7 bases. The CDR3 covers 14 residues. The J segment lost 3 bases and the V segment lost 4 bases, leaving 3 bases of the junction unmatched. The V gene's germline CDR1 is MGHRA and CDR2 YSYEKL. CDR3 in DNA: TGCGCCAGCAGCCGGGAGGGGTACTACAATGAGCAGTTCTTC. The encoded protein is CASSREGYYNEQFF.